What follows are 24 T cell receptor beta chains derived from one specimen sequenced in a study of T cell responses to AZD1222 COVID-19 vaccine. Profiling relied on immunoSEQ multiplex PCR, and the TCRdb table lists in-frame clones only, not all of them. The sample has roughly 120,000 clones, more than 85% seen once. The sequences come from peripheral blood, collected on day 0 of AZD1222 vaccination. The receptors were gathered from an adult in good health.

The V call is TRBV5-5, the J call TRBJ1-2; weak D call: TRBD1 (6 bases). CDR1 is SGHKS and CDR2 is YYEKEE in the germline V gene (reference sequence). V lost 4 bases and J lost 8, with 24 bases in between. The CDR3 consists of 16 residues. The chain's CDR3 is CASSTGRGASLEGYTF. In nucleotides, the CDR3 is TGTGCCAGCAGCACTGGGCGGGGGGCATCTTTAGAGGGCTACACCTTC.

The chain has TRBV15 and TRBJ2-7; D gene ambiguous. Looked up from germline, CDR1 is LNHNV and CDR2 is YYDKDF (reference sequence). V was clipped by 1 base and J by 3 bases, with 10 bases between them. The CDR3 totals 14 residues. The CDR3 nucleotides are TGTGCCACCAGCAGAGGACGCGACCACTACGAGCAGTACTTC. Its protein product is CATSRGRDHYEQYF.

As concerns this clone: A read error may produce the germline difference seen at one junction end. The rearrangement links TRBV6-1 to TRBJ1-2; D possibly corresponds to TRBD1 (6 bases). This CDR3 region has 15 residues. The germline gives CDR1 MNHNS, CDR2 SASEGT. The CDR3 bases are TGTGCCAGCAGAGAAGAGGATGGGGGGGCGCAAGGCTACACCTTC. This translates into CASREEDGGAQGYTF.

The chain joins TRBV2 to TRBJ2-1, with D perhaps TRBD2 (6 bases). Deletions cut 4 bases from V and 2 bases from J, with 9 bases between. The CDR3 is 14 residues long. CDR1 and CDR2 (germline): SNHLY, FYNNEI. The CDR3 loop is CASSVAVTYNEQFF. In DNA form, the CDR3 reads TGTGCCAGCAGTGTAGCGGTTACCTACAATGAGCAGTTCTTC.

The chain combines TRBV3-1 (or the pseudogene TRBV3-2) with TRBJ2-1; D not certain. The CDR3 contains 15 residues. The V end was cut by 1 base, the J end by 0 bases, with 7 bases between. Germline V lookup: CDR1 LGHDT, CDR2 YNNKEL (reference sequence). The CDR3: CASSQAPGSYNEQFF. Written as DNA, the CDR3 is TGTGCCAGCAGCCAAGCGCCGGGCTCCTACAATGAGCAGTTCTTC.

The rearrangement uses TRBV5-1 and TRBJ2-3, with D possibly matching TRBD2 (5 bases). V lost 4 bases, J lost 1 base, and 10 bases lay in between. The germline V gene has CDR1 SGHRS and CDR2 YFSETQ. The length of the CDR3 is 14 residues. In DNA, the CDR3 is TGCGCCAGCAGCGGGAGTGGGGGCACAGATACGCAGTATTTT. Encoded protein: CASSGSGGTDTQYF.

The chain uses TRBV7-2 and TRBJ1-6, with 9 bases aligning to TRBD1. Germline loops: CDR1 SGHTA, CDR2 FQGNSA. This CDR3 has 15 amino acids. V was pared by 1 base and J by 9 bases, with 4 bases of the junction left unmatched. The CDR3 is CASSLVDRGGSPLHF. The CDR3 DNA is TGTGCCAGCAGCTTAGTGGACAGGGGAGGTTCACCCCTCCACTTT.

J is TRBJ2-3 and V is TRBV7-3; the match to TRBD2 covers 7 bases. The CDR3 length is 16 residues. The V gene end was trimmed by 2 bases and the J gene end by 4 bases; junction bases not matched to a gene: 9. Germline CDR1 and CDR2: SGHTA and FQGTGA. The CDR3 DNA follows: TGTGCCAGCAGCTTATTCCCGGGGGGTGGCGCAGATACGCAGTATTTT. Protein sequence: CASSLFPGGGADTQYF.

The chain is built from TRBV7-3 and TRBJ2-1; the match to TRBD2 covers 11 bases. The length of the CDR3 is 14 residues. Germline V gene data show CDR1 as SGHTA and CDR2 as FQGTGA. Trimming took 2 bases from V and 6 from J; bases not matched to a gene: 0. CDR3 residues: CASSLGTSGNEQFF. The CDR3 DNA reads TGTGCCAGCAGCTTAGGGACTAGCGGCAATGAGCAGTTCTTC.

The chain is built from TRBV10-3 and TRBJ2-5, with 10 bases aligning to TRBD2. J gave up 2 bases and V 6 bases, and 6 bases lay outside the gene matches. The CDR3 is 15 residues long. Germline values: CDR1 ENHRY, CDR2 SYGVKD. The CDR3 sequence: CAISRGLAVQETQYF. The CDR3 DNA reads TGTGCCATCAGCCGCGGACTAGCGGTACAAGAGACCCAGTACTTC.

V usage is TRBV27 and J usage is TRBJ2-7; 8 bases fit TRBD2. Germline-derived CDR1 and CDR2 are MNHEY and SMNVEV (reference sequence). The CDR3 consists of 20 residues. After removal of 1 base from V and 1 base from J, the junction contained 18 bases not matched to a gene. The CDR3 loop reads CASSLFPVRGAGGRSYEQYF. CDR3 DNA: TGTGCCAGCAGTTTATTCCCGGTGAGAGGGGCGGGAGGAAGGTCCTACGAGCAGTACTTC.

This chain uses TRBV7-9 with TRBJ1-4; tentatively, D is TRBD1 (5 bases). The CDR3 runs 17 residues. The germline gives CDR1 SEHNR, CDR2 FQNEAQ (reference sequence). V was shortened by 1 base and J by 6 bases, with 18 bases between the two germline ends. The CDR3 DNA reads TGTGCCAGCAGCTTAGAAACAGGTCCCACTACTTATGAAAAACTGTTTTTT. Its translation is CASSLETGPTTYEKLFF.

The chain couples TRBV30 to TRBJ2-7; a possible D gene is TRBD2 (5 bases). Trimming left V 3 bases short and J 6 bases short, with 12 bases between. The germline V gene encodes CDR1 GTSNPN and CDR2 SVGIG (reference sequence). The CDR3 is 12 residues long. CDR3 nucleotide sequence: TGTGCCTGGAGCGCTTTCGGAGGCGAGCAGTACTTC. Its translation: CAWSAFGGEQYF. Together with reference TRBV30 and TRBJ2-7, the CDR3 gives the full variable domain: SQTIHQWPATLVQPVGSPLSLECTVEGTSNPNLYWYRQAAGRGLQLLFYSVGIGQISSEVPQNLSASRPQDRQFILSSKKLLLSDSGFYLCAWSAFGGEQYFGPGTRLTVT.

J is TRBJ2-5 and V is TRBV29-1; D may be TRBD2 (5 bases). CDR1 is SQVTM and CDR2 is ANQGSEA in the germline V gene. The CDR3 covers 12 residues. V lost 2 bases to trimming and J lost 5 bases, with 9 bases between them. In DNA, the CDR3 is TGCAGCGTTGAACAAACGGGGGAGACCCAGTACTTC. This sequence encodes CSVEQTGETQYF. The variable domain in full, with the rest retrieved from reference TRBV29-1 and TRBJ2-5, is SAVISQKPSRDICQRGTSLTIQCQVDSQVTMMFWYRQQPGQSLTLIATANQGSEATYESGFVIDKFPISRPNLTFSTLTVSNMSPEDSSIYLCSVEQTGETQYFGPGTRLLVL.

The chain couples TRBV28 to TRBJ1-2; possibly TRBD1 for D (6 bases). Trimming pared 5 bases from V and 6 bases from J, leaving 22 bases between. The CDR3 sequence is 16 residues long. Germline values: CDR1 MDHEN, CDR2 SYDVKM. DNA for the CDR3: TGTGCCAGCAGTCTACCCCTTAGGACAGTGGGAAATGGCTACACCTTC. Its protein product is CASSLPLRTVGNGYTF.

The J gene is TRBJ2-5, the V gene TRBV7-8; D may be TRBD1 (5 bases). Germline V gene lookup returns CDR1 SGHVS and CDR2 FQNEAQ. The CDR3 sequence is 15 residues long. Trimming stripped 5 bases from V and 3 bases from J, with 16 bases between. As DNA, the CDR3 is TGTGCCAGCAGCCCCCGTAGGGGCAGGGAAGAGACCCAGTACTTC. This gives the protein CASSPRRGREETQYF.

This chain links TRBV19 with TRBJ1-2; D remains unclear. CDR1 is LNHDA, CDR2 SQIVND, per germline (reference sequence). The CDR3 has 13 residues. V was cut by 3 bases and J by 2 bases, with 7 bases left in between. CDR3 DNA sequence: TGTGCCAGTAGTATTGAAGTAAACTATGGCTACACCTTC. Protein sequence: CASSIEVNYGYTF. The full variable domain, completed using reference TRBV19 and TRBJ1-2, is DGGITQSPKYLFRKEGQNVTLSCEQNLNHDAMYWYRQDPGQGLRLIYYSQIVNDFQKGDIAEGYSVSREKKESFPLTVTSAQKNPTAFYLCASSIEVNYGYTFGSGTRLTVV.

The chain employs TRBV30 and TRBJ2-2; possibly TRBD2 for D (5 bases). The V end lost 3 bases, the J end lost 8 bases, and 16 bases lay between the germline ends. The CDR3 is 14 amino acids. Germline V gene lookup returns CDR1 GTSNPN and CDR2 SVGIG (reference sequence). The DNA for the CDR3 is TGTGCCTGGAGCAATACTAGGTCGGCGGGGGAGCTGTTTTTT. As protein: CAWSNTRSAGELFF.

In this sample, this clone turned up once. The V and J genes are TRBV14 and TRBJ1-1; TRBD1 matches 7 bases. The V segment lost 5 bases and the J segment 4 bases; nucleotides outside the gene matches: 7. The CDR3 has 14 residues. The V gene's germline CDR1 is SGHDN and CDR2 FVKESK. The CDR3 sequence: CASSARQGGTEAFF. For the CDR3, the DNA is TGTGCCAGCAGCGCCCGACAGGGAGGCACTGAAGCTTTCTTT.

The chain recombines TRBV15 with TRBJ2-3; 8 nucleotides match TRBD1. The V gene's germline CDR1 is LNHNV and CDR2 YYDKDF (reference sequence). V was clipped by 1 base and J by 3 bases; unmatched bases: 3. This CDR3 region has 15 residues. The DNA for the CDR3 is TGTGCCACCAGCAGAGCCGGACAGGGAACAGATACGCAGTATTTT. It specifies CATSRAGQGTDTQYF.

The chain uses TRBV5-1 and TRBJ2-3; TRBD1 aligns across 9 bases. There are 15 residues in the CDR3. The V gene's germline CDR1 is SGHRS and CDR2 YFSETQ. Trimming cost V 2 bases and J 5 bases; bases outside gene matches: 6. CDR3 loop: CASSFTGGWGDTQYF. The CDR3 DNA follows: TGCGCCAGCAGCTTTACAGGGGGCTGGGGAGATACGCAGTATTTT.

J is TRBJ1-3 and V is TRBV19; TRBD1 might be the D (5 bases). CDR1 LNHDA and CDR2 SQIVND come from the germline V gene (reference sequence). The CDR3 extends over 15 amino acids. V dropped 4 bases and J dropped 0 bases, with 10 bases sitting between them. This CDR3 reads CASSSQGSSGNTIYF. The DNA of the CDR3 is TGTGCCAGTAGTAGCCAGGGAAGCTCTGGAAACACCATATATTTT. Using reference TRBV19 and TRBJ1-3 for the parts outside the CDR3, the full variable domain is DGGITQSPKYLFRKEGQNVTLSCEQNLNHDAMYWYRQDPGQGLRLIYYSQIVNDFQKGDIAEGYSVSREKKESFPLTVTSAQKNPTAFYLCASSSQGSSGNTIYFGEGSWLTVV.

The gene calls are TRBV7-9 and TRBJ1-1; D is possibly TRBD1 (5 bases). Deletions cut 4 bases from V and 9 bases from J, with 15 bases between. The CDR3 has 13 residues. CDR1 and CDR2 (germline): SEHNR, FQNEAQ (reference sequence). This chain's CDR3 is CASSSLRQGQAFF. In DNA, the CDR3 is TGTGCCAGCAGCTCTTTGAGGCAGGGCCAAGCTTTCTTT.

V and J are TRBV19 and TRBJ2-7; no reliable D call. Trimming cost V 7 bases and J 0 bases, with 10 bases left between them. The germline V gene has CDR1 LNHDA and CDR2 SQIVND (reference sequence). The CDR3 sequence is 13 residues long. The CDR3 DNA is TGTGCCAGTACGCGTCCAGGCTCCTACGAGCAGTACTTC. This gives the protein CASTRPGSYEQYF.